Listed below are T cell receptor beta chains from one sample, sequenced in a study of control samples from healthy donors and cancer patients. Profiling relied on immunoSEQ multiplex PCR, and the TCRdb table lists in-frame clones only, not all of them. The table records more than 100,000 clones, roughly 89% of them present only once. The specimen sequenced was PBMCs. Receptors were obtained from a man over 45 with head and neck cancer. The CDR3 runs from the conserved cysteine through the conserved F or W. Fields, in order: clone size, V gene, D gene, J gene, CDR3 protein, CDR3 DNA. D genes are given only for firm matches. Where a row states a size, it is once, few, many or the class of an expanded clone; other rows omit it.

.	TRBV27	TRBD1	TRBJ2-1	CASSSLDRQGATNEQFF	TGTGCCAGCAGTTCCCTCGACCGACAGGGGGCTACCAATGAGCAGTTCTTC
.	TRBV28	.	TRBJ1-1	CASSFYTEAFF	TGTGCCAGCAGTTTTTACACTGAAGCTTTCTTT
.	TRBV30	.	TRBJ2-5	CACAETQYF	TGTGCCTGTGCAGAGACCCAGTACTTC
.	TRBV27	TRBD2	TRBJ2-1	CASSLSGSSYNEQFF	TGTGCCAGCAGCCTTAGCGGGAGCTCCTACAATGAGCAGTTCTTC
.	TRBV11-3	TRBD1	TRBJ2-1	CASSFSGGNEQFF	TGTGCCAGCAGCTTCTCAGGGGGCAATGAGCAGTTCTTC
.	TRBV5-1	.	TRBJ1-2	CASSLARGNYGYTF	TGCGCCAGCAGCTTGGCCAGGGGAAACTATGGCTACACCTTC
.	TRBV27	TRBD2	TRBJ2-1	CASGLIAGEQFF	TGTGCCAGCGGTCTAATAGCGGGTGAGCAGTTCTTC
.	TRBV5-1	.	TRBJ2-7	CALGGAYEQYF	TGCGCCTTAGGGGGGGCCTACGAGCAGTACTTC
.	TRBV28	TRBD2	TRBJ2-7	CASRLPSGYEQYF	TGTGCCAGCAGGCTTCCTAGCGGCTACGAGCAGTACTTC
.	TRBV7-8	TRBD2	TRBJ2-3	CASSLLAGGQGTDTQYF	TGTGCCAGCAGCTTACTAGCGGGGGGGCAGGGCACAGATACGCAGTATTTT
.	TRBV5-4	.	TRBJ2-1	CASSKIGEQFF	TGTGCCAGCAGCAAGATTGGTGAGCAGTTCTTC
.	TRBV5-6	TRBD2	TRBJ2-7	CASTPGGLPSYEQYF	TGTGCCAGCACCCCGGGAGGTCTTCCTTCCTACGAGCAGTACTTC
.	TRBV5-1	.	TRBJ1-6	CASSLVGPDNSPLHF	TGCGCCAGCAGCTTGGTGGGACCAGATAATTCACCCCTCCACTTT
.	TRBV10-2	.	TRBJ2-6	CASSESKQGTGANVLTF	TGCGCCAGCAGTGAGTCGAAACAGGGCACTGGGGCCAACGTCCTGACTTTC
.	TRBV6-5	.	TRBJ2-5	CASSYGGTQETQYF	TGTGCCAGCAGTTACGGAGGGACCCAAGAGACCCAGTACTTC
few	TRBV5-6	.	TRBJ1-2	CATALDGHYGYTF	TGTGCCACCGCACTCGACGGACACTATGGCTACACCTTC
.	TRBV3-1/TRBV3-2	.	TRBJ2-2	CASSQEVGRDLSGELFF	TGTGCCAGCAGCCAAGAGGTTGGCAGGGACCTATCCGGGGAGCTGTTTTTT
.	TRBV6-4	.	TRBJ1-2	CASSDSGADYTF	TGTGCCAGCAGTGACTCAGGGGCGGACTACACCTTC
.	TRBV10-1	TRBD2	TRBJ2-3	CASSDSTSGADTQYF	TGCGCCAGCAGTGACTCGACTAGCGGGGCAGATACGCAGTATTTT
.	TRBV18	.	TRBJ1-4	CASSPGIGRENEKLFF	TGTGCCAGCTCACCAGGTATTGGCAGGGAAAATGAAAAACTGTTTTTT
.	TRBV28	.	TRBJ1-2	CASNLDRGYGYTF	TGTGCCAGCAACCTTGACCGGGGTTATGGCTACACCTTC
once	TRBV27	TRBD1	TRBJ2-7	CASSFYRGYEQYF	TGTGCCAGCAGTTTCTACAGGGGCTACGAGCAGTACTTC
.	TRBV5-5	TRBD2	TRBJ2-1	CASSLRPDGTSINEQFF	TGTGCCAGCAGCTTGAGGCCGGACGGGACTAGTATCAATGAGCAGTTCTTC
many	TRBV7-9	.	TRBJ1-1	CASSLSLGTEAFF	TGTGCCAGCAGCTTATCGCTAGGGACTGAAGCTTTCTTT
.	TRBV10-1	.	TRBJ2-3	CASSEIEVPQYF	TGCGCCAGCAGTGAGATAGAAGTTCCGCAGTATTTT